This T cell receptor beta chain originates from a study of OX40 agonist ivuxolimab in advanced cancers. At the level of the study: Patients received ivuxolimab, an intravenous treatment, every 2 weeks at 0.01 to 10 mg/kg. Of the patients, three showed partial responses, one with hepatocellular carcinoma and two with cutaneous melanoma.

Regarding the study as a whole: In the 0.1 to 3.0 mg/kg range, CD4+ and CD8+ blood T cells had expanded clonally by week 6.

Notes on this clone: Its antigen remains unidentified.

Sequencing was performed with immunoSEQ multiplex PCR; in TCRdb, only in-frame clones are kept and a portion is missing. Among about 58,000 clones listed, about 87% were seen once. This CDR3 spans 15 amino acids. Germline V CDR1 and CDR2: SGDLS, YYNGEE. Trimming pared 1 base from V and 2 bases from J, leaving 11 bases between. This clonotype was obtained from an adult with an advanced solid tumor such as melanoma, head and neck, liver or kidney cancer. This specimen consisted of CD4+ or CD8+ T cells sorted from blood, obtained in a trial of the OX40 agonist ivuxolimab. V gene TRBV9 combines with J gene TRBJ2-3; D gene ambiguous. The CDR3 bases are TGTGCCAGCAGCGTAACGGACGGGTACACAGATACGCAGTATTTT. Protein product: CASSVTDGYTDTQYF.